These 30 T cell receptor beta chains were sequenced from one sample in a study of T cell repertoires in cytomegalovirus infection. TCRdb reanalysed the reads using MiXCR and keeps one entry per CDR3 protein. The table shows 450,000 to 550,000 distinct CDR3 sequences, with 16% occurring only once. Sequenced input: CD8+ T cells from PBMCs. The receptors were sampled from a human donor in good health (CMV status not recorded). Some clones in this sample may be carry-over from other donors' samples.

This clonotype was seen only a few times. The chain couples TRBV3-1 to TRBJ2-7; tentatively, D is TRBD2 (5 bases). CDR1 is LGHDT and CDR2 is YNNKEL in the germline V gene (reference sequence). Between the trimmed V and J ends, which lost 1 base and 6 bases, there was a span of 22 bases. This CDR3 is built from 17 residues. CDR3 DNA sequence: TGTGCCAGCAGCCAAGGTGGGAAGGTGGAGGCCCTAGGCGAGCAGTACTTC. As protein: CASSQGGKVEALGEQYF.

This clonotype was seen at least ten times. The gene calls are TRBV7-2 and TRBJ2-3; a possible D gene is TRBD2 (5 bases). V was cut by 5 bases and J by 8 bases, with 26 bases left in between. Germline V gives CDR1 SGHTA, CDR2 FQGNSA. CDR3 length: 17 residues. CDR3 amino acids: CASSLPFRTDNRVTQYF. The CDR3 DNA is TGTGCCAGCAGCCTTCCTTTCAGGACTGACAACCGGGTTACGCAGTATTTT.

This clonotype was detected many times. The rearrangement joins TRBV7-3 to TRBJ2-1; perhaps TRBD2 as D (5 bases). Trimming took off 5 bases at V and 0 bases at J, with 11 bases between the two ends. This CDR3 is built from 15 residues. CDR1 and CDR2 from the germline V gene are SGHTA and FQGTGA. The CDR3 coding sequence is TGTGCCAGCAGCCCAGAGGGATTCTCCTACAATGAGCAGTTCTTC. This sequence encodes CASSPEGFSYNEQFF. The full variable domain, with the rest looked up from reference TRBV7-3 and TRBJ2-1, is GAGVSQTPSNKVTEKGKYVELRCDPISGHTALYWYRQSLGQGPEFLIYFQGTGAADDSGLPNDRFFAVRPEGSVSTLKIQRTERGDSAVYLCASSPEGFSYNEQFFGPGTRLTVL.

This clonotype was seen many times. This chain connects TRBV7-6 to TRBJ2-3; 8 bases map to TRBD2. This CDR3 is built from 16 residues. The V segment lost 5 bases and the J segment 3 bases; nucleotides outside the gene matches: 10. Germline assignment: CDR1 SGHVS and CDR2 FNYEAQ. The CDR3 nucleotides read TGTGCCAGCAGCCCCTTCGGGAGGGCTATTACAGATACGCAGTATTTT. Translating it yields CASSPFGRAITDTQYF.

This clonotype was seen many times. CDR3 coding DNA: TGTGCCAGCAGCTTAGAGAGGGGACTGGCAGATACGCAGTATTTT. Its protein is CASSLERGLADTQYF. The V call is TRBV7-8, the J call TRBJ2-3, with a tentative D call TRBD2 (6 bases). Germline V gives CDR1 SGHVS, CDR2 FQNEAQ. There are 15 residues in the CDR3. Trimming stripped 1 base from V and 4 bases from J, with 12 bases between.

This clonotype was detected many times. The chain joins TRBV7-9 to TRBJ2-1; D may be TRBD2 (5 bases). CDR3 length: 16 amino acids. Germline V gene lookup returns CDR1 SEHNR and CDR2 FQNEAQ (reference sequence). Deletions cut 4 bases from V and 3 bases from J, with 16 bases between. CDR3 loop: CASSSWESQVYNEQFF. In DNA, the CDR3 is TGTGCCAGCAGCTCCTGGGAGAGTCAAGTCTACAATGAGCAGTTCTTC.

This clonotype has ten or more counts. V is TRBV4-1 and J is TRBJ1-2, with 7 nucleotides matching TRBD1. Trimming removed 0 bases from V and 2 bases from J; junction bases left unmatched: 9. The CDR3 length is 17 residues. Germline values: CDR1 MGHRA, CDR2 YSYEKL. The CDR3 DNA reads as TGCGCCAGCAGCCAAGACAACACTCCGACAGGGAACTATGGCTACACCTTC. This sequence encodes CASSQDNTPTGNYGYTF.

This clonotype came up many times. The V gene is TRBV7-9, the J gene TRBJ2-7, with a tentative D call TRBD1 (6 bases). V was shortened by 5 bases and J by 0 bases, with 11 bases between the two germline ends. Germline CDR1 reads SEHNR; CDR2 reads FQNEAQ (reference sequence). This CDR3 is 14 amino acids long. In DNA, the CDR3 is TGTGCCAGCAGCACAACAGGGTTCTCCTACGAGCAGTACTTC. It is translated as CASSTTGFSYEQYF. Combining the CDR3 with reference TRBV7-9 and TRBJ2-7 gives the whole variable domain DTGVSQNPRHKITKRGQNVTFRCDPISEHNRLYWYRQTLGQGPEFLTYFQNEAQLEKSRLLSDRFSAERPKGSFSTLEIQRTEQGDSAMYLCASSTTGFSYEQYFGPGTRLTVT.

Many counts were recorded for this clonotype. The chain joins TRBV19 to TRBJ2-1; D gene unclear. The germline V gene has CDR1 LNHDA and CDR2 SQIVND (reference sequence). Trimming stripped 5 bases from V and 8 bases from J, with 16 bases between. The CDR3 length is 14 residues. The CDR3 DNA reads TGTGCCAGTAGTGCTGACATAGGACGCGATGAGCAGTTCTTC. As protein: CASSADIGRDEQFF.

This clonotype showed up many times. The rearrangement links TRBV28 to TRBJ2-3; 9 bases line up with TRBD2. V gave up 6 bases and J gave up 4 bases; unmatched junction bases: 5. The CDR3 has 14 residues. CDR1 and CDR2 (germline): MDHEN, SYDVKM. The CDR3, as DNA: TGTGCCAGCAGCATAGCGGGAGTGTCAGATACGCAGTATTTT. Its protein is CASSIAGVSDTQYF.

This clonotype came up many times. The CDR3 region has the DNA TGTGCCAGCAGCTTATATGCGGGAGGAGGGACCGGGGAGCTGTTTTTT. Encoded protein: CASSLYAGGGTGELFF. This chain uses TRBV7-8 with TRBJ2-2; TRBD2 aligns across 8 bases. The CDR3 consists of 16 residues. In germline, CDR1 is SGHVS, CDR2 FQNEAQ. The ends lost 2 bases at V and 5 bases at J; junction bases unmatched: 7.

This clonotype came up a few times. In DNA form, the CDR3 reads TGTGCCACACGGGACAGGGTTTCTGATGAGCAGTTCTTC. Its translation: CATRDRVSDEQFF. This chain uses TRBV24-1 with TRBJ2-1, with 9 positions matching TRBD1. The CDR3 has 13 residues. J was trimmed by 8 bases and V by 10 bases; bases with no gene match: 8. Germline CDR1 reads KGHDR; CDR2 reads SFDVKD.

The chain is built from TRBV27 and TRBJ2-1; D remains unclear. Germline CDR1 MNHEY, CDR2 SMNVEV (reference sequence). V lost 2 bases, J lost 7 bases, and 9 bases lay in between. CDR3 length: 13 residues. This CDR3 is CASSLQRRNEQFF. For the CDR3, the DNA is TGTGCCAGCAGTTTACAGCGCCGTAATGAGCAGTTCTTC.

This clonotype showed up many times. The genes are TRBV27 and TRBJ2-7, with D perhaps TRBD2 (7 bases). V was shortened by 7 bases and J by 9 bases, with 25 bases between the two germline ends. Per the germline V gene, CDR1 is MNHEY and CDR2 is SMNVEV (reference sequence). CDR3 length equals 15 residues. CDR3 coding DNA: TGTGCCAGCACCACCCACGGGGGGCAGGAATTATGGCAGTACTTC. Protein: CASTTHGGQELWQYF.

A remark on this clonotype: At one end, the junction sequence differs from germline, possibly due to a read error. This chain joins TRBV7-6 and TRBJ2-7; 11 nucleotides align to TRBD2. The CDR3 totals 16 residues. Germline CDR1 reads SGHVS; CDR2 reads FNYEAQ. The CDR3 DNA reads as TGTGCAAGCAGAGCCGGACTAGCGGGTGGACCGGACGAGCGGTACTTC. Residues: CASRAGLAGGPDERYF. The variable domain in full, completed from reference TRBV7-6 and TRBJ2-7, reads GAGVSQSPRYKVTKRGQDVALRCDPISGHVSLYWYRQALGQGPEFLTYFNYEAQQDKSGLPNDRFSAERPEGSISTLTIQRTEQRDSAMYRCASRAGLAGGPDERYFGPGTRLTVT.

The sample holds many counts of this clonotype. The chain uses TRBV10-3 and TRBJ1-2; D not certain. V dropped 2 bases and J dropped 0 bases, with 4 bases sitting between them. The CDR3 is 13 residues long. Germline values: CDR1 ENHRY, CDR2 SYGVKD. The CDR3 DNA is TGTGCCATCAGTGAGACAGCTAACTATGGCTACACCTTC. Translated: CAISETANYGYTF.

This clonotype was observed a handful of times. This chain joins TRBV12-3 or TRBV12-4 and TRBJ2-5; the D call may be TRBD1 or TRBD2 (5 bases each). Trimming stripped 7 bases from V and 1 base from J, with 7 bases between. The CDR3 runs 12 residues. The CDR3 region is CASMGVQETQYF. The CDR3 bases are TGTGCCAGCATGGGGGTCCAAGAGACCCAGTACTTC.

Note on this clonotype: This clone may be a read error of a much larger clone one base away. The DNA for the CDR3 is TGTGCCAGCACCTCGTCCGTCCCAACTTCCTACGAGCAGTACTTC. It codes for CASTSSVPTSYEQYF. The chain combines TRBV6-8 with TRBJ2-7, with D unclear. There are 15 residues in the CDR3. Germline V CDR1 and CDR2: MNHGY, SAAAGT. Trimming shortened V by 7 bases and J by 1 base, and 17 bases separated the two germline ends.

This chain connects TRBV6-4 to TRBJ2-1; D ambiguous. The length of the CDR3 is 14 residues. Germline V gives CDR1 MRHNA, CDR2 SNTAGT. V was clipped by 3 bases and J by 1 base, with 7 bases between them. CDR3 residues: CASSEAASYNEQFF. The CDR3 DNA reads as TGTGCCAGCAGTGAAGCCGCATCCTACAATGAGCAGTTCTTC.

The gene calls are TRBV10-1 and TRBJ2-7; a weak D match, TRBD1 (5 bases). CDR3 size: 15 residues. Trimming left V 2 bases short and J 5 bases short, with 16 bases between. Germline CDR1 is WNHNN and CDR2 is SYGVQD (reference sequence). For the CDR3, the DNA is TGCGCCAGCAGTGAGAGCAGGGTACTGGAACACGAGCAGTACTTC. It specifies CASSESRVLEHEQYF.

This clonotype appeared a few times. The rearrangement joins TRBV24-1 to TRBJ2-1; TRBD2 matches at 7 bases. V was pared by 9 bases and J by 6 bases, with 19 bases of the junction left unmatched. The V gene's germline CDR1 is KGHDR and CDR2 SFDVKD. This CDR3 region has 17 residues. In DNA, the CDR3 is TGTGCCACCGAAGCGGGATGGACCGCCGTAGGGCTCAATGAGCAGTTCTTC. Its protein product is CATEAGWTAVGLNEQFF.

This clonotype was counted ten times or more. The V call is TRBV7-8, the J call TRBJ1-5; D might be TRBD1 (5 bases). Per the germline V gene, CDR1 is SGHVS and CDR2 is FQNEAQ. CDR3 size: 15 residues. V lost 5 bases and J 1 base, leaving 12 bases between the germline ends. In DNA, the CDR3 is TGTGCCAGCAGCCCCAGTCAGGGCAGCAATCAGCCCCAGCATTTT. Translated: CASSPSQGSNQPQHF.

This clonotype occurred a few times. This rearrangement joins TRBV4-2 to TRBJ1-3, with 7 bases lining up with TRBD1. V trimming: 5 bases; J trimming: 0 bases; junction bases outside the gene matches: 4. The CDR3 covers 15 residues. From germline, CDR1 is LGHNA and CDR2 YNFKEQ. The CDR3, as DNA: TGTGCCAGCAGCTCACGGACAGGCTCTGGAAACACCATATATTTT. Translated: CASSSRTGSGNTIYF.

This chain links TRBV2 with TRBJ1-2; 8 nucleotides align to TRBD1. Germline V gene lookup returns CDR1 SNHLY and CDR2 FYNNEI. CDR3 length equals 15 residues. Trimming took 9 bases from V and 8 from J; bases not matched to a gene: 17. CDR3 sequence reads: CASGDRNRAYEGYTF. CDR3 bases: TGTGCCAGTGGGGACAGGAATAGGGCTTATGAGGGCTACACCTTC.

This clonotype has a count of ten or more. The chain carries TRBV27 and TRBJ2-7; D perhaps matches TRBD1 (5 bases). CDR3 length equals 15 residues. Germline V gene sequence: CDR1 MNHEY, CDR2 SMNVEV (reference sequence). V was clipped by 0 bases and J by 4 bases, with 13 bases between them. In DNA form, the CDR3 reads TGTGCCAGCAGTTTATCTGCGACAGACGAATACGAGCAGTACTTC. Translated: CASSLSATDEYEQYF.

Only a few counts were recorded for this clonotype. The chain uses TRBV24-1 and TRBJ2-1, with 11 nucleotides matching TRBD2. V was pared by 4 bases and J by 9 bases, with 4 bases of the junction left unmatched. Germline V gene data show CDR1 as KGHDR and CDR2 as SFDVKD. This CDR3 is built from 14 residues. The CDR3 DNA sequence: TGTGCCACCAGTGAACTAGCGGGAGCCCCTGAGCAGTTCTTC. Translating it yields CATSELAGAPEQFF.

This clonotype was picked up many times. CDR3 in DNA: TGTGCCAGTAGTATAGTTACGAGGGAATGGAGGGATGGCAATCAGCCCCAGCATTTT. Its translation: CASSIVTREWRDGNQPQHF. The chain recombines TRBV19 with TRBJ1-5; unclear D gene. The V end lost 1 base, the J end lost 2 bases, and 21 bases lay between the germline ends. This CDR3 contains 19 residues. Germline V CDR1 and CDR2: LNHDA, SQIVND (reference sequence).

This clonotype has a count of ten or more. This chain connects TRBV7-9 to TRBJ2-1; 12 bases match TRBD2. Trimming at V came to 5 bases and at J to 6 bases, leaving 8 bases not matched to a gene. This CDR3 contains 16 residues. Germline V lookup: CDR1 SEHNR, CDR2 FQNEAQ (reference sequence). The CDR3 loop reads CASSLPTSGRRNEQFF. The CDR3 nucleotides are TGTGCCAGCAGCCTACCGACTAGCGGGAGACGCAATGAGCAGTTCTTC.

Ten or more counts support this clonotype. The rearrangement uses TRBV6-1 and TRBJ2-3; 10 bases line up with TRBD2. This CDR3 comprises 16 residues. V was pared by 6 bases and J by 4 bases, with 10 bases of the junction left unmatched. Germline V lookup: CDR1 MNHNS, CDR2 SASEGT. The CDR3 spells CASRSKRGGEPDTQYF. As DNA, the CDR3 is TGTGCCAGCAGGTCCAAGCGGGGGGGTGAGCCAGATACGCAGTATTTT.

This clonotype showed up many times. The genes are TRBV7-9 and TRBJ2-1; 7 bases map to TRBD1. The CDR3 contains 12 residues. Germline V gene sequence: CDR1 SEHNR, CDR2 FQNEAQ (reference sequence). The ends lost 7 bases at V and 7 bases at J; junction bases unmatched: 4. As DNA, the CDR3 is TGTGCCAGCATCAAGGGGGCAAATGAGCAGTTCTTC. Translating it yields CASIKGANEQFF.